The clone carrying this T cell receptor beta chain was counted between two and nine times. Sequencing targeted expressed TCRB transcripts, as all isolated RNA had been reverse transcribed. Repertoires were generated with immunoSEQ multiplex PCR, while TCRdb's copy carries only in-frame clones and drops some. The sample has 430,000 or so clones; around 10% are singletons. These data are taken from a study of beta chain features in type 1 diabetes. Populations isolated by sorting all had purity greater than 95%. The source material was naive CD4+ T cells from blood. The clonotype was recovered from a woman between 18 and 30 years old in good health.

This CDR3 is CASSVHEPQHF. The CDR3 nucleotides are TGTGCCAGCAGTGTTCACGAGCCCCAGCATTTT. This chain links TRBV2 with TRBJ1-5; D is uncertain. The CDR3 is 11 residues long. V was shortened by 4 bases and J by 8 bases, with 6 bases between the two germline ends. CDR1 and CDR2 (germline): SNHLY, FYNNEI.